This T cell receptor beta chain was sequenced during a study of cytomegalovirus exposure and HLA in healthy donors. Study observations and caveats: Prior analysis indicated that the majority of TCR beta V segments exhibited productivity approximately 90% or approximately 30% of the time.

Regarding this clone: Its antigen is unknown.

Primers: 60 Vbeta forward and 13 Jbeta reverse. Repertoires were generated with immunoSEQ multiplex PCR, while TCRdb's copy carries only in-frame clones and drops some. The repertoire consists of more than 75,000 clones, with roughly 72% occurring once and the leading ten covering 9.1%. This CDR3 spans 15 amino acids. V lost 3 bases to trimming and J lost 2 bases; unmatched junction nucleotides: 3. CDR1 is MDHEN and CDR2 is SYDVKM in the germline V gene. The TCR originated in a middle-aged man in good health and CMV-seropositive. The specimen was PBMCs. This chain links TRBV28 with TRBJ2-2; 7 bases are shared with TRBD1. CDR3 nucleotide sequence: TGTGCCAGCAGTTTGACAGGGATCAACACCGGGGAGCTGTTTTTT. The encoded protein is CASSLTGINTGELFF. The entire variable domain, with the rest obtained from reference TRBV28 and TRBJ2-2, is as follows: DVKVTQSSRYLVKRTGEKVFLECVQDMDHENMFWYRQDPGLGLRLIYFSYDVKMKEKGDIPEGYSVSREKKERFSLILESASTNQTSMYLCASSLTGINTGELFFGEGSRLTVL.